What follows are 16 T cell receptor beta chains derived from one specimen sequenced in a study of neurological immune-mediated disorders. TCRdb analysed the 5' RACE reads with MiXCR anew, one entry per CDR3 protein. Of tens of thousands of distinct CDR3 sequences listed, roughly 4.8% are singletons. Sequences were obtained from CD4+ T cells from blood. The receptor source for this set is a man younger than 35 in good health.

This clonotype was recorded many times. This chain links TRBV18 with TRBJ1-5, with D unresolved. From germline, CDR1 is KGHSH and CDR2 LQKENI. With 1 base removed from V and 4 bases from J, the gap between germline ends came to 14 bases. This CDR3 has 16 amino acids. The CDR3 region has the DNA TGTGCCAGCTCACCACGAACAGATCGATCAAATCAGCCCCAGCATTTT. It specifies CASSPRTDRSNQPQHF. The entire variable domain, with the rest obtained from reference TRBV18 and TRBJ1-5, is as follows: NAGVMQNPRHLVRRRGQEARLRCSPMKGHSHVYWYRQLPEEGLKFMVYLQKENIIDESGMPKERFSAEFPKEGPSILRIQQVVRGDSAAYFCASSPRTDRSNQPQHFGDGTRLSIL.

This chain connects TRBV28 to TRBJ1-2; D may be TRBD1 (5 bases). Germline V gives CDR1 MDHEN, CDR2 SYDVKM. Trimming shortened V by 7 bases and J by 7 bases, and 22 bases separated the two germline ends. CDR3 length: 15 residues. The CDR3, as DNA: TGTGCCAGCACCCTTCCGGGGCGCGTAGAAAGTGGCTACACCTTC. It yields the protein CASTLPGRVESGYTF.

The chain links TRBV14 to TRBJ1-2, with D uncertain. This CDR3 contains 15 residues. Trimming stripped 1 base from V and 8 bases from J, with 17 bases between. Germline values: CDR1 SGHDN, CDR2 FVKESK. The CDR3 coding sequence is TGTGCCAGCAGCCAAGTCCGAGGCCCGACCGTGGGCTACACCTTC. Residues: CASSQVRGPTVGYTF.

The sample holds many counts of this clonotype. This rearrangement joins TRBV19 to TRBJ2-1, with D possibly being TRBD2 (5 bases). The germline V and J ends were trimmed by 3 bases and 5 bases, with 14 bases remaining between them. The CDR3 sequence is 15 residues long. The germline gives CDR1 LNHDA, CDR2 SQIVND (reference sequence). In DNA, the CDR3 is TGTGCCAGTAGTATTAGGAGCGGCGCCAACAATGAGCAGTTCTTC. Protein product: CASSIRSGANNEQFF.

This clonotype showed up many times. The chain carries TRBV2 and TRBJ2-7; TRBD1 might be the D (5 bases). In germline, CDR1 is SNHLY, CDR2 FYNNEI. Trimming shortened V by 7 bases and J by 4 bases, and 14 bases separated the two germline ends. The CDR3 is 13 amino acids. The CDR3 spells CASKGVLAYEQYF. As DNA, the CDR3 is TGTGCCAGCAAAGGGGTCCTGGCATACGAGCAGTACTTC.

This clonotype was detected ten times or more. J is TRBJ1-3 and V is TRBV5-6; perhaps TRBD1 as D (5 bases). V was trimmed by 7 bases and J by 0 bases, leaving 14 bases between them. CDR1 and CDR2 from the germline V gene are SGHDT and YYEEEE. The CDR3 has 15 residues. The CDR3 is CASGTRPLSGNTIYF. Written as DNA, the CDR3 is TGTGCCAGCGGGACCAGGCCGCTCTCTGGAAACACCATATATTTT.

This clonotype was observed at least ten times. This chain joins TRBV5-5 and TRBJ1-5; the D gene is possibly TRBD1 (6 bases). Germline V gene lookup returns CDR1 SGHKS and CDR2 YYEKEE (reference sequence). The CDR3 contains 16 residues. Trimming stripped 1 base from V and 2 bases from J, with 13 bases between. The CDR3 DNA reads TGTGCCAGCAGCTTGACCGGGACATATCGCAATCAGCCCCAGCATTTT. This codes for CASSLTGTYRNQPQHF.

This clonotype was seen at least ten times. With a much larger clone just one base away, this may be a read error. This chain links TRBV7-2 with TRBJ1-3, with D possibly TRBD1 on 5 matching bases. Between the trimmed V and J ends, which lost 2 bases and 0 bases, there was a span of 5 bases. Germline CDR1 SGHTA, CDR2 FQGNSA. This CDR3 has 14 residues. The DNA for the CDR3 is TGTGCCAGCAGCTTACAGGGCTCTGGAAACACCATATATTTT. It yields the protein CASSLQGSGNTIYF.

With regard to this clonotype: It is unclear where the CDR3 begins or ends on the DNA, so no DNA is shown, and the CDR3 is as TCRdb lists it. This chain joins TRBV12-2 and TRBJ1-1. TRBV12-2 is deemed a pseudogene. The CDR3 spans 14 amino acids, including both terminal residues. CDR3: CASRLVGGGTEAFF.

This clonotype has a count of ten or more. This chain links TRBV7-2 with TRBJ1-5; D is unresolved. This CDR3 comprises 12 residues. V was shortened by 5 bases and J by 0 bases, with 2 bases between the two germline ends. CDR1 is SGHTA, CDR2 FQGNSA, per germline. CDR3 region: CASSVSNQPQHF. The CDR3 DNA is TGTGCCAGCAGCGTTAGCAATCAGCCCCAGCATTTT.

This clonotype was detected many times. This chain connects TRBV5-1 to TRBJ2-3, with 7 bases aligning to TRBD1. Germline V CDR1 and CDR2: SGHRS, YFSETQ. CDR3 length: 17 amino acids. With V trimmed by 4 bases and J by 1 base, 12 bases remained unmatched. In DNA form, the CDR3 reads TGCGCCAGCAGCCCGAAACGAGGACAGGTGGGCACAGATACGCAGTATTTT. This codes for CASSPKRGQVGTDTQYF.

This clonotype was found many times. This chain links TRBV7-3 with TRBJ2-2; D gene ambiguous. The CDR3 consists of 15 residues. Deletions cut 4 bases from V and 0 bases from J, with 9 bases between. CDR1 is SGHTA and CDR2 is FQGTGA in the germline V gene. In DNA, the CDR3 is TGTGCCAGCAGCTCTCATTCCGCGAACACCGGGGAGCTGTTTTTT. Residues: CASSSHSANTGELFF.

This clonotype was recorded many times. The chain links TRBV27 to TRBJ1-2, with a tentative D call TRBD1 (6 bases). Per germline, CDR1 MNHEY and CDR2 SMNVEV (reference sequence). Deletions cut 0 bases from V and 4 bases from J, with 9 bases between. The CDR3 extends over 14 amino acids. The CDR3 protein is CASSLSGGLYGYTF. The CDR3 DNA sequence: TGTGCCAGCAGTTTATCGGGGGGGCTCTATGGCTACACCTTC.

This clonotype was counted at least ten times. The V and J genes are TRBV20-1 and TRBJ1-1; TRBD1 might be the D (6 bases). The CDR3 contains 14 residues. Germline assignment: CDR1 DFQATT and CDR2 SNEGSKA (reference sequence). Between the trimmed V and J ends, which lost 0 bases and 1 base, there was a span of 9 bases. The DNA for the CDR3 is TGCAGTGCTAGAGACCCCAGGGGGAACACTGAAGCTTTCTTT. Its protein product is CSARDPRGNTEAFF.

This clonotype was counted ten times or more. The gene calls are TRBV6-5 and TRBJ2-3; tentatively, D is TRBD1 (6 bases). V was trimmed by 6 bases and J by 4 bases, leaving 14 bases between them. CDR1 and CDR2 (germline): MNHEY, SVGAGI. CDR3 length: 14 amino acids. Here the CDR3 DNA reads TGTGCCAGCAGAGACCTAGCAGGGGCAGATACGCAGTATTTT. As protein: CASRDLAGADTQYF.

On this clonotype itself: This may come from a read error, since a much larger clone is one base off. CDR3 sequence: CASSRGWRTEAFF. For the CDR3, the DNA is TGTGCCAGCAGCCGGGGGTGGAGAACTGAAGCTTTCTTT. The genes are TRBV5-6 and TRBJ1-1; D may be TRBD1 (5 bases). Germline CDR1 reads SGHDT; CDR2 reads YYEEEE. The germline V and J ends were trimmed by 4 bases and 5 bases, with 12 bases remaining between them. The CDR3 totals 13 residues. Looking up the rest from reference TRBV5-6 and TRBJ1-1 gives the full variable domain: DAGVTQSPTHLIKTRGQQVTLRCSPKSGHDTVSWYQQALGQGPQFIFQYYEEEERQRGNFPDRFSGHQFPNYSSELNVNALLLGDSALYLCASSRGWRTEAFFGQGTRLTVV.